This T cell receptor beta chain was identified during a study of blood T cell repertoires in COVID-19. Germline V lookup: CDR1 SEHNR, CDR2 FQNEAQ (reference sequence). The CDR3 has 17 amino acids. V shed 5 bases and J 2 bases; nucleotides not matched to a gene: 14. Enrolment of Seattle patients took place during active infection, and they were followed longitudinally. The data were produced by immunoSEQ multiplex PCR, yet TCRdb's version contains in-frame clones alone and is incomplete. The profile shows some 200,000 clones, roughly 81% of them singletons. This clone appeared a few times. Sequencing was carried out using peripheral blood. The source is a woman aged 40 to 50 with COVID-19, enrolled during active disease. The V gene is TRBV7-9, the J gene TRBJ1-1; TRBD1 matches at 7 bases. The CDR3 loop reads CASSPRQGGRENTEAFF. CDR3 DNA: TGTGCCAGCAGCCCTAGACAGGGAGGAAGGGAAAACACTGAAGCTTTCTTT.